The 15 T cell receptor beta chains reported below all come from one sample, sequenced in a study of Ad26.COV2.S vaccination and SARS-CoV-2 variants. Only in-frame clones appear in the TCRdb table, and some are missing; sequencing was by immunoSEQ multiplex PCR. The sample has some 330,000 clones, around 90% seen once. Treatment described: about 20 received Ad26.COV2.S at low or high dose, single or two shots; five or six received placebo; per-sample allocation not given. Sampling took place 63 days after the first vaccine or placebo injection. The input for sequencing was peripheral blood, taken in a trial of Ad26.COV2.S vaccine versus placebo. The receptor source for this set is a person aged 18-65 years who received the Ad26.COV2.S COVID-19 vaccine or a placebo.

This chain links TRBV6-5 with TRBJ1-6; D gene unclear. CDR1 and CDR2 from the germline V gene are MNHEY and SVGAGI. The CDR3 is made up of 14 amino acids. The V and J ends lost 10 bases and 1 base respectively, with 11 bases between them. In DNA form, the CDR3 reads TGTGCCACCGAGGACGGGTCCTATAATTCACCCCTCCACTTT. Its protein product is CATEDGSYNSPLHF.

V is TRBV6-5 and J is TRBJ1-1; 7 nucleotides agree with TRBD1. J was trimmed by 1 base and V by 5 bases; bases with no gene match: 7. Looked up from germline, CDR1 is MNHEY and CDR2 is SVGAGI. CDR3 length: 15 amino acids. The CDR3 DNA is TGTGCCAGCAGTCCGGACAGGCTGAGGAACACTGAAGCTTTCTTT. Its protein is CASSPDRLRNTEAFF.

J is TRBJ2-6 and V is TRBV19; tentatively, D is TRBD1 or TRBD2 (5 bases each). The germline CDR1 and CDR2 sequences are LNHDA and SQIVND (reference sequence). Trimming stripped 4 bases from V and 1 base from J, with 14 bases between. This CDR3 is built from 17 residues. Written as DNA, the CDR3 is TGTGCCAGTAGTAGGGGACCAAGGTGGTCTGGGGCCAACGTCCTGACTTTC. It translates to CASSRGPRWSGANVLTF. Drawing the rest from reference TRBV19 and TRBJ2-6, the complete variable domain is DGGITQSPKYLFRKEGQNVTLSCEQNLNHDAMYWYRQDPGQGLRLIYYSQIVNDFQKGDIAEGYSVSREKKESFPLTVTSAQKNPTAFYLCASSRGPRWSGANVLTFGAGSRLTVL.

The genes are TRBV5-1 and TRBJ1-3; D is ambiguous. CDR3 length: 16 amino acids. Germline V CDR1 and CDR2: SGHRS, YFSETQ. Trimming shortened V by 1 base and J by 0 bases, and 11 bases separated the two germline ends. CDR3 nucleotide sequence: TGCGCCAGCAGCTTGTTTGAGGTTCGCTCTGGAAACACCATATATTTT. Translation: CASSLFEVRSGNTIYF.

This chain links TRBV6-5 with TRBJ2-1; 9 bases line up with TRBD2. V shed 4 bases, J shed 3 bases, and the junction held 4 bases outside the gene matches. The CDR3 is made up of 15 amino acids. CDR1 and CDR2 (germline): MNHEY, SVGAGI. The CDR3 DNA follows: TGTGCCAGCAGTTCGTCGACTAGCGGCTACAATGAGCAGTTCTTC. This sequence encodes CASSSSTSGYNEQFF.

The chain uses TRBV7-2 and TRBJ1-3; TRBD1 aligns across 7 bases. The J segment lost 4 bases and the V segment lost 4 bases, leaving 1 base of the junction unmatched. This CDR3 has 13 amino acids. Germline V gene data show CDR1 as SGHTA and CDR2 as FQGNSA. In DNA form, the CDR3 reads TGTGCCAGCAGCTCGGGACAGGGAAACACCATATATTTT. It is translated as CASSSGQGNTIYF.

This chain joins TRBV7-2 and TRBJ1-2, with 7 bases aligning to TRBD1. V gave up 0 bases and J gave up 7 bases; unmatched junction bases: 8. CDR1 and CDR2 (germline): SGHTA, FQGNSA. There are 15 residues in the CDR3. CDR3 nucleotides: TGTGCCAGCAGCTTAGCGACAGGGCCCCCTCTTGGCTACACCTTC. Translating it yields CASSLATGPPLGYTF.

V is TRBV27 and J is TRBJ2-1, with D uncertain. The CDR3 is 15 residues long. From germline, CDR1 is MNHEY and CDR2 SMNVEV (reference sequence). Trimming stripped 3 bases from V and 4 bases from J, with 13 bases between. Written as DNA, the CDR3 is TGTGCCAGCAGTTTGGGTGCTTCCGGGTACAATGAGCAGTTCTTC. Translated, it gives CASSLGASGYNEQFF.

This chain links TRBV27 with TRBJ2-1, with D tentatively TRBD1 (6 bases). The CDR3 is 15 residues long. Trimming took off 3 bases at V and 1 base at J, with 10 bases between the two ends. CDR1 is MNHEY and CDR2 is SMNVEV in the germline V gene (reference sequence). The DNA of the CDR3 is TGTGCCAGCAGTTTCCCAGGGGATTCCTACAATGAGCAGTTCTTC. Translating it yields CASSFPGDSYNEQFF.

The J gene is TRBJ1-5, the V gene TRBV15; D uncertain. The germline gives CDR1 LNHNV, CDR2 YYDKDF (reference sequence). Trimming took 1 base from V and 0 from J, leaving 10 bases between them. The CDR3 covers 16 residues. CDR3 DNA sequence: TGTGCCACCAGCAGAGCGGCCTGGTATAGCAATCAGCCCCAGCATTTT. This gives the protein CATSRAAWYSNQPQHF.

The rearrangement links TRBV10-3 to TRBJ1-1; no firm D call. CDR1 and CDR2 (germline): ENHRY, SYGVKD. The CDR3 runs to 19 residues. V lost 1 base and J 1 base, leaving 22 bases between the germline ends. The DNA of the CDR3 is TGTGCCATCAGTGAGTGGATGCTCGGTAGAAGCACAGAGAACACTGAAGCTTTCTTT. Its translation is CAISEWMLGRSTENTEAFF.

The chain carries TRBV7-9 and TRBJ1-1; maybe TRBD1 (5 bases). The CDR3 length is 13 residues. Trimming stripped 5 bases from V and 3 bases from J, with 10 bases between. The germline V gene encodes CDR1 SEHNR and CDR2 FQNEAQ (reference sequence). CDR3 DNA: TGTGCCAGCAGCCCAACAGGATACACTGAAGCTTTCTTT. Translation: CASSPTGYTEAFF.

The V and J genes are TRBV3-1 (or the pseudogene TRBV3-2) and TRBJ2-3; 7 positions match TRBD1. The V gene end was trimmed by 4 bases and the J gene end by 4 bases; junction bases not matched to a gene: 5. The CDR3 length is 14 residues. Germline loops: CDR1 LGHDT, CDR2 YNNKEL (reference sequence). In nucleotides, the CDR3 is TGTGCCAGCAGCCCGTTACAGGGGTCAGATACGCAGTATTTT. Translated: CASSPLQGSDTQYF.

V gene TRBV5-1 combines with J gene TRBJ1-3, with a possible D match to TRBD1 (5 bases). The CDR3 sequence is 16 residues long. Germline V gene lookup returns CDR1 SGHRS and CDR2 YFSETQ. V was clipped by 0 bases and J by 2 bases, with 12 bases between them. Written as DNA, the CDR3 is TGCGCCAGCAGCTTGGGGACACCTTCACCTGGAAACACCATATATTTT. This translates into CASSLGTPSPGNTIYF.

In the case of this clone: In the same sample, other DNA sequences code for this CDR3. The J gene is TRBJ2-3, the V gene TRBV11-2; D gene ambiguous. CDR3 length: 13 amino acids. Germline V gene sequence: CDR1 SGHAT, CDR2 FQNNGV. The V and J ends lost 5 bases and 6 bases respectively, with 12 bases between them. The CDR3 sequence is CASSPPSGDTQYF. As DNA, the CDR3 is TGTGCCAGCAGCCCCCCCTCCGGCGATACGCAGTATTTT.